This TCR beta chain was captured by sequencing in a study of shared clonotypes between healthy human individuals (dated by TCRdb to the early 2020s). Turning to the overall study: Three men and a couple of women, aged 18 to 49 years, made up the cohort. For each donor, CD4 naive and CD4 memory were each given three plates, CD8 naive was given two plates, and CD8 memory was given one plate. To estimate repertoire size and how much clonotypes are shared between individuals, the study performed deep sequencing of blood TCR repertoires from roughly five healthy adults. To increase sequencing depth and limit assay-specific biases, different laboratories used diverse techniques to prepare libraries and sequence TCR repertoires. Leukapheresis yielded between about 0.94 and 10 billion PBMCs per donor. Broad study findings and their caveats: Clonotypes shared by all four sorted-subset donors showed higher generation probabilities than non-shared clonotypes. Even with the large sequencing depth, rarefaction of the sorted-subset datasets indicated that sequencing was incomplete. Because the study included a small number of donors, the genetic and exposure-history diversity represented was limited. Only blood was sampled, and tissue TCR repertoires likely differ from those in blood. Sharing across a few donors was observed for 4.5% to 6.5% of naive CD4, 3% to 4% of naive CD8, roughly 2.3% of memory CD4, and around 0.42% of memory CD8 clonotypes. Pairwise subsampling led to the expectation that sequencing depth would affect the degree of clonotype sharing among donors. Naive subsets generally had larger estimated clonotype richness than memory subsets did.

Using the deep immunoSEQ assay, TCR CDR3 regions were amplified from genomic DNA by multiplex PCR. For each cell subset, the extracted genomic DNA was distributed evenly across all wells of several immunoSEQ 96-well plates, and each plate served as one replicate. For sorted subsets, each replicate PCR was loaded with about 0.2 ug genomic DNA, equivalent to approximately 27,000 T cell genomes. Purified libraries were quantified with a Qubit 3.0 fluorometer, sized on a Bioanalyzer 2100, and re-quantified with the KAPA Library Quantification kit. A separate single-read 150-cycle Illumina NextSeq 550 flow cell was used to sequence each immunoSEQ 96-well plate. The paper's processing steps were these. The immunoSEQ output contained only junctional sequences without quality scores, so filtering could not match that applied to full-length reads. To assign V/J genes and CDR3, sequences were annotated using PyIR, a Python wrapper for IgBLAST v1.9, with IMGT germline references. Any read was removed if the V/J assignment was weak (E-value above 1e-6), the CDR3 was missing, or the read contained stop codons, out-of-frame junctions, or ambiguous translated residues. V3J clonotypes were defined by identical inferred V gene, J gene, and CDR3 amino acid sequence. Percentage overlap between repertoires was computed as shared unique clonotypes divided by the size of the smaller repertoire. Three approaches were used to assess repertoire richness: RTK rarefaction, the Chao1 estimator, and Recon v2.1 estimates of unobserved clonotypes. For all TCRbeta clonotypes obtained by the gDNA method from a few donors, generation probabilities were computed with OLGA. Drawn from immuneACCESS, this table holds only the in-frame rearrangements with V and J called that TCRdb kept. Clones are partly lost; checked studies trace under half to an unresolved V gene and leave the rest unexplained. V and J calls and clone size come straight from that table; D and trimming were deduced from the DNA. Recorded for this sample are about 1,800,000 clones; about 95% of them occurred a single time. Clones ranked in the top ten supply 1.2% of the sample.

Concerning this clone: What this receptor recognizes is not known. Base-call qualities are not available, and no considerably larger clone is one nucleotide away.

As encoded in the germline V gene (reference sequence), CDR1 is LNHDA while CDR2 is SQIVND. Trimming takes 5 bases from V and 6 bases from J, and the germline ends sit 17 bases apart. CDR3 length: 15 amino acids, cysteine to phenylalanine. Just CDR3 DNA is preserved here, 45 bases in frame from base 1. CD8 naive samples consisted of CD45RO-negative cells that were positively selected for CCR7, yielding a CD45RA+CCR7+ population without TemRA cells. The donors were healthy, HIV-negative adults who had no recently reported acute infections or vaccinations. All donors were Caucasian adults living in Nashville, Tennessee, USA. After blood collection by leukapheresis, PBMCs were isolated using Ficoll-Histopaque density gradient centrifugation and then cryopreserved in the vapor phase of liquid nitrogen. Purity and quantity of every magnetically sorted T cell population were checked by analytical flow cytometry. Each sorted fraction had its genomic DNA isolated and then quantified by UV absorbance on a Nanodrop 2000c.

Sequencing was done on a sample of naive CD8+ T cells sorted from blood. The sample's cell subset or site label, in plain terms: CD45RA+CCR7+. Recombination connected TRBV19 to TRBJ2-1, with the D gene not clear enough to name. This receptor was obtained from a man aged 18-30 years in good health. The CDR3 reads as follows: CASSWTGWTVNEQFF. The DNA is TGTGCCAGTAGTTGGACCGGGTGGACGGTCAATGAGCAGTTCTTC.